One and the same sample provided the 27 T cell receptor beta chains below, sequenced in a study of cytomegalovirus exposure and HLA in healthy donors. PCR was performed using 60 Vbeta and 13 Jbeta primers. Sequencing used immunoSEQ multiplex PCR; TCRdb keeps in-frame clones, though not all of them. This table holds some 99,000 clones, less than 85% found once. Sequenced: PBMCs. Source of these receptors: a male donor in good health and CMV-seronegative.

The rearrangement uses TRBV5-1 and TRBJ1-1; no firm D call. Germline CDR1 is SGHRS and CDR2 is YFSETQ. Deletions cut 2 bases from V and 0 bases from J, with 8 bases between. This CDR3 has 14 amino acids. The CDR3 nucleotides are TGCGCCAGCAGCTTTGAGGAGTTGAACACTGAAGCTTTCTTT. The encoded protein is CASSFEELNTEAFF.

A few counts support this clone. CDR3 region: CASSQTSGYNEQFF. CDR3 bases: TGTGCCAGCAGCCAGACTAGCGGTTACAATGAGCAGTTCTTC. The chain is built from TRBV6-6 and TRBJ2-1; 9 bases are shared with TRBD2. V lost 6 bases to trimming and J lost 4 bases; unmatched junction nucleotides: 4. CDR3 size: 14 residues. Per the germline V gene, CDR1 is MNHNY and CDR2 is SVGAGI (reference sequence).

The J gene is TRBJ1-4, the V gene TRBV30, with D possibly matching TRBD1 (5 bases). CDR1 GTSNPN and CDR2 SVGIG come from the germline V gene (reference sequence). The length of the CDR3 is 14 residues. Between the trimmed V and J ends, which lost 1 base and 4 bases, there was a span of 10 bases. This CDR3 is CAWSEEGFNEKLFF. CDR3 nucleotides: TGTGCCTGGAGTGAGGAGGGGTTTAATGAAAAACTGTTTTTT.

Only a few counts were recorded for this clone. The rearrangement uses TRBV28 and TRBJ2-2; 9 bases are a match to TRBD1. CDR1 and CDR2 from the germline V gene are MDHEN and SYDVKM. Losses at the gene ends were 3 bases for V and 8 bases for J; bases not matched to a gene: 13. The length of the CDR3 is 17 residues. The CDR3: CASSFTGTGRNAGELFF. In DNA, the CDR3 is TGTGCCAGCAGTTTCACTGGGACAGGGCGAAATGCTGGGGAGCTGTTTTTT.

The chain employs TRBV7-8 and TRBJ2-5, with TRBD2 identical over 8 bases. Germline loops: CDR1 SGHVS, CDR2 FQNEAQ. The CDR3 has 14 amino acids. J was trimmed by 7 bases and V by 8 bases; bases with no gene match: 12. CDR3 in amino acids: CASQRESSRRTQYF. The CDR3 DNA follows: TGTGCCAGCCAGCGGGAGTCGTCACGTCGGACCCAGTACTTC.

This clone was counted a single time. The chain joins TRBV27 to TRBJ1-1; TRBD1 matches at 8 bases. The CDR3 spans 15 residues. CDR1 MNHEY and CDR2 SMNVEV come from the germline V gene (reference sequence). V lost 5 bases to trimming and J lost 0 bases; unmatched junction nucleotides: 5. The CDR3 protein is CASSPGQELNTEAFF. For the CDR3, the DNA is TGTGCCAGCAGTCCGGGACAGGAGTTGAACACTGAAGCTTTCTTT.

The chain has TRBV6-1 and TRBJ2-7; 7 bases align to TRBD1. Germline V CDR1 and CDR2: MNHNS, SASEGT. With V trimmed by 7 bases and J by 7 bases, 4 bases remained unmatched. The CDR3 extends over 11 amino acids. CDR3 sequence: CASINRGEQYF. CDR3 nucleotide sequence: TGTGCCAGCATTAACAGGGGAGAGCAGTACTTC.

This chain uses TRBV7-3 with TRBJ2-3, with 8 bases lining up with TRBD2. V was clipped by 6 bases and J by 3 bases; unmatched bases: 8. Germline V gene data show CDR1 as SGHTA and CDR2 as FQGTGA. The CDR3 extends over 15 amino acids. Here the CDR3 DNA reads TGTGCCAGCAGATATAGCGGGATGAAGACAGATACGCAGTATTTT. Its protein product is CASRYSGMKTDTQYF.

This clone was recorded once. The genes are TRBV7-3 and TRBJ2-4, with 9 bases matching TRBD2. CDR3 size: 17 residues. Germline CDR1 is SGHTA and CDR2 is FQGTGA. V lost 0 bases, J lost 2 bases, and 5 bases stayed unmatched. CDR3 amino acids: CASSLTGASGTKNIQYF. DNA for the CDR3: TGTGCCAGCAGCTTAACTGGGGCTAGCGGGACCAAAAACATTCAGTACTTC.

The chain links TRBV2 to TRBJ2-7; 7 bases map to TRBD1. Germline V gene sequence: CDR1 SNHLY, CDR2 FYNNEI. The CDR3 runs 13 residues. The J segment lost 5 bases and the V segment lost 7 bases, leaving 8 bases of the junction unmatched. CDR3 sequence: CASIPQGQHEQYF. The CDR3 coding sequence is TGTGCCAGCATCCCACAGGGGCAGCACGAGCAGTACTTC.

The genes are TRBV9 and TRBJ2-3, with D perhaps matching TRBD2 (5 bases). Trimming cost V 1 base and J 5 bases, with 8 bases left between them. Per the germline V gene, CDR1 is SGDLS and CDR2 is YYNGEE. CDR3 length: 13 amino acids. The CDR3 region has the DNA TGTGCCAGCAGCGTATCGGGGAAAGATACGCAGTATTTT. It specifies CASSVSGKDTQYF.

This clone was counted a few times. The chain couples TRBV25-1 to TRBJ2-7, with 13 bases aligning to TRBD2. V dropped 1 base and J dropped 3; count of bases not matched to a gene: 9. CDR3 size: 18 residues. Per the germline V gene, CDR1 is MGHDK and CDR2 is SYGVNS. CDR3 in DNA: TGTGCCAGCAGTGAATCCCCTCGACTAGCGGGAGGATACTACGAGCAGTACTTC. It yields the protein CASSESPRLAGGYYEQYF.

This clone was observed a few times. In DNA, the CDR3 is TGTGCCAGCAGCCCCCGGGACAGGGTTCGCGAGCAGTACTTC. Amino acid sequence: CASSPRDRVREQYF. This chain links TRBV11-1 with TRBJ2-7; 9 bases fit TRBD1. CDR1 and CDR2 (germline): SGHAT, FQDESV (reference sequence). Germline trimming cut 5 bases from V and 6 bases from J; bases unmatched to any gene: 8. The CDR3 totals 14 residues.

The gene calls are TRBV6-5 and TRBJ2-7; TRBD2 aligns across 11 bases. V lost 2 bases to trimming and J lost 2 bases; unmatched junction nucleotides: 2. The CDR3 contains 15 residues. Germline V CDR1 and CDR2: MNHEY, SVGAGI. As DNA, the CDR3 is TGTGCCAGCAGTTACCGGGGACTAGCGGCCTACGAGCAGTACTTC. The encoded protein is CASSYRGLAAYEQYF.

The chain recombines TRBV9 with TRBJ1-2, with 7 bases fitting TRBD1. The ends lost 3 bases at V and 4 bases at J; junction bases unmatched: 9. Germline assignment: CDR1 SGDLS and CDR2 YYNGEE. The CDR3 length is 15 residues. The CDR3, as DNA: TGTGCCAGCAGCGACAGGACAGGAGGGGGCTATGGCTACACCTTC. Translating it yields CASSDRTGGGYGYTF.

The chain has TRBV27 and TRBJ2-7; D possibly corresponds to TRBD1 (6 bases). V shed 3 bases and J shed 1 base, with 13 bases lying between them. This CDR3 contains 15 residues. From germline, CDR1 is MNHEY and CDR2 SMNVEV (reference sequence). CDR3: CASSFQVQGSYEQYF. In DNA form, the CDR3 reads TGTGCCAGCAGTTTCCAGGTACAGGGATCCTACGAGCAGTACTTC.

This clone has just a few counts. The J gene is TRBJ2-7, the V gene TRBV19; maybe TRBD2 (6 bases). CDR3 size: 11 residues. The germline V gene has CDR1 LNHDA and CDR2 SQIVND (reference sequence). Trimming left V 9 bases short and J 7 bases short, with 13 bases between. The CDR3 nucleotides are TGTGCCAGCTATAACGGGGGTGAGCAGTACTTC. This sequence encodes CASYNGGEQYF.

This sequence joins TRBV27 and TRBJ2-1; D perhaps matches TRBD2 (6 bases). There are 14 residues in the CDR3. Trimming stripped 4 bases from V and 10 bases from J, with 17 bases between. The germline CDR1 and CDR2 sequences are MNHEY and SMNVEV (reference sequence). CDR3 in DNA: TGTGCCAGCAGTTATAGCGGAGAGGTCAGGGAGCAGTTCTTC. Encoded protein: CASSYSGEVREQFF.

The chain is built from TRBV10-3 and TRBJ2-1, with 9 bases lining up with TRBD2. Per the germline V gene, CDR1 is ENHRY and CDR2 is SYGVKD. The CDR3 length is 16 residues. The V segment lost 3 bases and the J segment 8 bases; nucleotides outside the gene matches: 11. The CDR3 is CAISDRREGNGDEQFF. Here the CDR3 DNA reads TGTGCCATCAGTGATCGGCGGGAGGGTAACGGCGATGAGCAGTTCTTC.

The chain carries TRBV30 and TRBJ1-1; D not resolved. From germline, CDR1 is GTSNPN and CDR2 SVGIG (reference sequence). V lost 2 bases and J 10 bases, leaving 20 bases between the germline ends. The CDR3 has 14 amino acids. Written as DNA, the CDR3 is TGTGCCTGGAGTCTCCAACCCGTCTCCCCGGGAGCTTTCTTT. This codes for CAWSLQPVSPGAFF.

The rearrangement joins TRBV5-4 to TRBJ1-2, with 9 bases that match TRBD1. The CDR3 spans 13 residues. The germline V gene encodes CDR1 SGHNT and CDR2 YYREEE (reference sequence). The ends lost 4 bases at V and 8 bases at J; junction bases unmatched: 6. The CDR3 coding sequence is TGTGCCAGCAGCCGGGACAGGGAGGTGGGCTACACCTTC. Translating gives CASSRDREVGYTF.

This chain uses TRBV12-1 with TRBJ1-5; TRBD1, as called in the table, went unchecked against the DNA. TRBV12-1 counts as a pseudogene. CDR3 length equals 18 residues. The CDR3 nucleotides read TGTGCCAGCAGCTTTCAGCCGGACACTAAGATCCAGAATCAGCCCCAGCATTTT. Translation gives CASSFQPDTKIQNQPQHF.

The chain links TRBV6-1 to TRBJ2-7; possible D gene TRBD1, 7 bases. CDR3 length equals 15 residues. Trimming removed 3 bases at V and 1 base at J, with 13 bases between. Germline V gene sequence: CDR1 MNHNS, CDR2 SASEGT. This chain's CDR3 is CASSDSGGSSYEQYF. CDR3 nucleotide sequence: TGTGCCAGCAGTGATTCAGGGGGGTCGTCCTACGAGCAGTACTTC.

The chain employs TRBV9 and TRBJ2-2; D unclear. The CDR3 contains 14 residues. The V gene's germline CDR1 is SGDLS and CDR2 YYNGEE. V lost 4 bases and J lost 6, with 13 bases in between. The CDR3 DNA reads as TGTGCCAGCAGCCCTCGGTTATTTGCCGGGGAGCTGTTTTTT. This encodes CASSPRLFAGELFF.

The V and J genes are TRBV13 and TRBJ1-1; D possibly corresponds to TRBD1 (6 bases). The CDR3 sequence is 14 residues long. CDR1 PRHDT and CDR2 FYEKMQ come from the germline V gene (reference sequence). V lost 4 bases to trimming and J lost 7 bases, with 16 bases between them. CDR3 in DNA: TGTGCCAGCAGCTCCCCAGACAGGTGGGGTGAAGCTTTCTTT. Its protein product is CASSSPDRWGEAFF.

The CDR3 nucleotides read TGTGCCAGCAGCTTAGTAACCTACGAGCAGTACTTC. This gives the protein CASSLVTYEQYF. This sequence joins TRBV7-2 and TRBJ2-7; no reliable D call. This CDR3 has 12 residues. Trimming removed 1 base from V and 2 bases from J, with 3 bases in between. The germline CDR1 and CDR2 sequences are SGHTA and FQGNSA.

The V call is TRBV5-4, the J call TRBJ2-7; 10 bases line up with TRBD2. The CDR3 consists of 16 residues. V trimming: 2 bases; J trimming: 5 bases; junction bases outside the gene matches: 10. Germline V gives CDR1 SGHNT, CDR2 YYREEE (reference sequence). The CDR3: CASSLKREGRRNEQYF. The CDR3 DNA is TGTGCCAGCAGCTTAAAGCGGGAGGGCCGTCGGAACGAGCAGTACTTC.